The 22 T cell receptor beta chains reported below all come from one sample, sequenced in a study. Cells sorted as Tregs were CD4+, CD25+ and CD127-/low. TCRdb reanalysed the 5' RACE reads using MiXCR and keeps one entry per CDR3 protein. The sample holds 9,500 to 15,000 distinct CDR3 sequences, roughly half seen once. The sample comprised tumor-infiltrating Tregs sorted from the breast tumor. Every receptor here comes from a female donor with breast cancer.

The V call is TRBV20-1, the J call TRBJ2-4, with 9 positions matching TRBD1. The V gene's germline CDR1 is DFQATT and CDR2 SNEGSKA (reference sequence). The CDR3 contains 13 residues. V gave up 6 bases and J gave up 8 bases; unmatched junction bases: 8. In nucleotides, the CDR3 is TGCAGTGCCGCGGGACAGGGAGTATACATTCAGTACTTC. Residues: CSAAGQGVYIQYF.

This clonotype has more than one count but fewer than ten. CDR3 in amino acids: CASSTTPGSGSSEQFF. The CDR3 nucleotides read TGTGCCAGCAGTACCACCCCTGGTAGCGGGAGTAGTGAGCAGTTCTTC. The V call is TRBV6-2 or TRBV6-3, the J call TRBJ2-1; TRBD2 aligns across 9 bases. With 5 bases clipped from V and 9 bases from J, the junction kept 14 bases outside the gene matches. The length of the CDR3 is 16 residues. Looked up from germline, CDR1 is MNHEY and CDR2 is SVGEGT.

The V and J genes are TRBV15 and TRBJ2-3; D might be TRBD2 (6 bases). The CDR3 is made up of 19 amino acids. Looked up from germline, CDR1 is LNHNV and CDR2 is YYDKDF (reference sequence). V was pared by 1 base and J by 1 base, with 21 bases between. As DNA, the CDR3 is TGTGCCACCAGCAGAGTATGGTCCCCGGGGCGGGACCGCACAGATACGCAGTATTTT. Translating it yields CATSRVWSPGRDRTDTQYF.

The CDR3 here is CASSHRKGQGDNSGANVLTF. The CDR3 nucleotides are TGCGCCAGCAGCCATAGAAAAGGACAGGGGGATAATTCTGGGGCCAACGTCCTGACTTTC. The chain recombines TRBV5-1 with TRBJ2-6; 10 bases match TRBD1. The CDR3 has 20 residues. Germline loops: CDR1 SGHRS, CDR2 YFSETQ. The ends lost 4 bases at V and 1 base at J; junction bases unmatched: 14.

A single count supports this clonotype. V usage is TRBV7-8 and J usage is TRBJ1-2; 7 bases line up with TRBD1. The CDR3 runs 14 residues. V was clipped by 5 bases and J by 8 bases; unmatched bases: 11. Germline CDR1 is SGHVS and CDR2 is FQNEAQ. CDR3 amino acids: CASSQLQGLDGYTF. Written as DNA, the CDR3 is TGTGCCAGCAGCCAACTACAGGGGCTGGACGGCTACACCTTC.

The chain links TRBV19 to TRBJ2-1, with TRBD1 identical over 9 bases. V trimming: 6 bases; J trimming: 1 base; junction bases outside the gene matches: 7. The CDR3 contains 16 residues. Germline V gene data show CDR1 as LNHDA and CDR2 as SQIVND (reference sequence). The CDR3 nucleotides read TGTGCCAGTAGGGACAGGGGACATCGTTCCTACAATGAGCAGTTCTTC. This encodes CASRDRGHRSYNEQFF.

The count of this clonotype is one. The V and J genes are TRBV5-5 and TRBJ2-3, with D possibly matching TRBD1 (5 bases). This CDR3 contains 15 residues. V lost 0 bases to trimming and J lost 3 bases, with 11 bases between them. Per the germline V gene, CDR1 is SGHKS and CDR2 is YYEKEE (reference sequence). The CDR3: CASSLGPTATDTQYF. The CDR3 DNA follows: TGTGCCAGCAGCTTGGGACCGACAGCGACAGATACGCAGTATTTT.

This sequence joins TRBV29-1 and TRBJ1-5; D is ambiguous. CDR1 SQVTM and CDR2 ANQGSEA come from the germline V gene. Trimming stripped 4 bases from V and 1 base from J, with 5 bases between. This CDR3 comprises 12 residues. The chain's CDR3 is CSVGGSNQPQHF. CDR3 nucleotides: TGCAGCGTTGGAGGCAGCAATCAGCCCCAGCATTTT.

This clonotype showed up just a few times. The J gene is TRBJ2-1, the V gene TRBV6-1; possible D gene TRBD1, 6 bases. The V gene lost 5 bases and the J gene lost 9 bases, with 17 bases spanning the gap. CDR1 and CDR2 (germline): MNHNS, SASEGT. This CDR3 is 14 amino acids long. The CDR3 loop reads CASSMLGQWGEQFF. The CDR3 DNA is TGTGCCAGCAGTATGCTGGGACAATGGGGTGAGCAGTTCTTC.

The chain recombines TRBV12-3 or TRBV12-4 with TRBJ1-2; perhaps TRBD1 as D (5 bases). The CDR3 loop spans 15 amino acids. V was trimmed by 7 bases and J by 6 bases, leaving 21 bases between them. The CDR3 region is CASKLLVGTSHGYTF. The CDR3 region has the DNA TGTGCCAGCAAACTTTTGGTCGGGACCTCTCATGGCTACACCTTC.

The V call is TRBV4-3, the J call TRBJ2-1; D unclear. There are 16 residues in the CDR3. Germline CDR1 reads LGHNA; CDR2 reads YSLEER. With 4 bases removed from V and 5 bases from J, the gap between germline ends came to 18 bases. This CDR3 is CASSPNGHIGNNEQFF. CDR3 DNA sequence: TGCGCCAGCAGCCCGAACGGGCACATCGGAAACAATGAGCAGTTCTTC.

This chain links TRBV30 with TRBJ2-3; D is ambiguous. Germline CDR1 is GTSNPN and CDR2 is SVGIG (reference sequence). The V gene lost 2 bases and the J gene lost 6 bases, with 6 bases spanning the gap. The CDR3 contains 11 residues. The CDR3 here is CAWSPIDTQYF. The CDR3, as DNA: TGTGCCTGGAGTCCTATCGATACGCAGTATTTT.

The chain has TRBV5-1 and TRBJ1-2; 10 bases fit TRBD1. The trim removed 2 bases at V and 8 bases at J, leaving 12 bases unmatched. CDR1 is SGHRS, CDR2 YFSETQ, per germline. The CDR3 has 16 amino acids. The CDR3 region is CASSFGGTGVFGGYTF. CDR3 DNA sequence: TGCGCCAGCAGCTTCGGCGGGACAGGGGTATTCGGCGGCTACACCTTC.

This clonotype came up a few times. The chain recombines TRBV4-1 with TRBJ1-3; D is perhaps TRBD1 (6 bases). Trimming shortened V by 0 bases and J by 4 bases, and 10 bases separated the two germline ends. Germline V CDR1 and CDR2: MGHRA, YSYEKL. The CDR3 extends over 15 amino acids. The DNA of the CDR3 is TGCGCCAGCAGCCAAGATCAGGGGTTCGGAAACACCATATATTTT. Protein product: CASSQDQGFGNTIYF.

The gene calls are TRBV9 and TRBJ2-3; D is unresolved. Between the trimmed V and J ends, which lost 3 bases and 1 base, there was a span of 15 bases. CDR3 size: 16 residues. Germline values: CDR1 SGDLS, CDR2 YYNGEE. CDR3 residues: CASSARLPMGTDTQYF. The CDR3 DNA follows: TGTGCCAGCAGCGCCCGACTCCCCATGGGCACAGATACGCAGTATTTT.

V is TRBV20-1 and J is TRBJ1-4; D is unclear. V was cut by 3 bases and J by 7 bases, with 9 bases left in between. The CDR3 has 12 residues. CDR1 is DFQATT and CDR2 is SNEGSKA in the germline V gene (reference sequence). CDR3 sequence (DNA): TGCAGTGCTAGCCGGTCGAGTGAAAAACTGTTTTTT. Its protein is CSASRSSEKLFF.

This clonotype has a handful of counts. The chain recombines TRBV20-1 with TRBJ2-1; 8 bases fit TRBD2. The V gene's germline CDR1 is DFQATT and CDR2 SNEGSKA (reference sequence). V lost 2 bases to trimming and J lost 1 base; unmatched junction nucleotides: 10. The CDR3 covers 17 residues. The CDR3 is CSARPRGLAGSYNEQFF. The DNA for the CDR3 is TGCAGTGCTAGACCCCGAGGACTAGCAGGATCCTACAATGAGCAGTTCTTC.

This clonotype was counted only a few times. The chain uses TRBV5-1 and TRBJ1-1; D is unclear. The V gene's germline CDR1 is SGHRS and CDR2 YFSETQ. V was clipped by 0 bases and J by 4 bases, with 7 bases between them. CDR3 length: 13 amino acids. The chain's CDR3 is CASSLAPSTEAFF. The CDR3 nucleotides are TGCGCCAGCAGCTTGGCCCCCAGCACTGAAGCTTTCTTT.

The chain combines TRBV27 with TRBJ2-3; no clear D gene. V was cut by 6 bases and J by 8 bases, with 9 bases left in between. This CDR3 is 11 amino acids long. CDR1 and CDR2 from the germline V gene are MNHEY and SMNVEV (reference sequence). The CDR3 nucleotides are TGTGCCAGCAGCAATCTGGGTACGCAGTATTTT. Its translation is CASSNLGTQYF.

Only one count was recorded for this clonotype. The chain has TRBV18 and TRBJ2-1; TRBD2 is a possible D gene (5 bases). The germline V gene encodes CDR1 KGHSH and CDR2 LQKENI. Between the trimmed V and J ends, which lost 3 bases and 9 bases, there was a span of 24 bases. The CDR3 loop spans 17 amino acids. CDR3 DNA sequence: TGTGCCAGCTCACCGGACGGAGGAGAGTCAGGAAGTGTTGAGCAGTTCTTC. Translating it yields CASSPDGGESGSVEQFF.

V usage is TRBV20-1 and J usage is TRBJ2-1, with 8 nucleotides matching TRBD2. The CDR3 extends over 14 amino acids. CDR1 and CDR2 (germline): DFQATT, SNEGSKA (reference sequence). Losses at the gene ends were 7 bases for V and 0 bases for J; bases not matched to a gene: 5. The CDR3 sequence: CSVLAGSSYNEQFF. The CDR3 nucleotides read TGCAGTGTTCTAGCGGGTTCCTCCTACAATGAGCAGTTCTTC.

This sequence joins TRBV7-9 and TRBJ2-5; no clear D gene. V dropped 7 bases and J dropped 4 bases, with 10 bases sitting between them. CDR1 is SEHNR and CDR2 is FQNEAQ in the germline V gene (reference sequence). This CDR3 has 12 residues. CDR3 bases: TGTGCCAGCAACGGTGTAGGAGAGACCCAGTACTTC. It codes for CASNGVGETQYF.